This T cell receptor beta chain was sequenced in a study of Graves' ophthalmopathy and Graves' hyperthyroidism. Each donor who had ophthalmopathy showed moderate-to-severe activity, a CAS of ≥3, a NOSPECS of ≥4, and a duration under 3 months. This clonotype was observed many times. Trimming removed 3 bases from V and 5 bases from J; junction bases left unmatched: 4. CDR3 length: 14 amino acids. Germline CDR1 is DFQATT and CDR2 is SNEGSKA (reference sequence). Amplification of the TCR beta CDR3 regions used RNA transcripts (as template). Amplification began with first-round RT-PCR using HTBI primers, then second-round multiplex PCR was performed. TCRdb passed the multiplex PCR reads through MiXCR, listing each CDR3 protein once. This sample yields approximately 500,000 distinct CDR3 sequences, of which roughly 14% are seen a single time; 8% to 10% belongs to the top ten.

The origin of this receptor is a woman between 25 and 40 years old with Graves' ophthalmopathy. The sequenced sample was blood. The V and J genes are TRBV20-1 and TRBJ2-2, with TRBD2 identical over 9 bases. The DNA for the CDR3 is TGCAGTGCTAGCAGGCTAGCGGGAACCGGGGAGCTGTTTTTT. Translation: CSASRLAGTGELFF.